This TCR beta chain was identified during a study of fetal regulatory T cell absence and autoimmunity. Study results and caveats: The oligoclonal enrichment was interpreted as supporting antigen-driven pancreatic autoimmunity before birth in IPEX syndrome. Broadly similar TRB gene family usage was seen in pancreas and cord blood. Pancreas TCRs were oligoclonally enriched versus cord blood, some clones over 80-fold.

As regards this clone: As yet, its antigen is unknown.

The survey-level immunoSEQ assay was used. This table comes from immunoSEQ multiplex PCR, and its TCRdb copy is limited to in-frame clones, with some not included. Of about 46,000 clones in the sample, about 86% were seen once. The clonotype originates from a newborn boy with IPEX syndrome. Sequenced sample: cord blood.

The CDR3 spells CASSLTGTSGTLEQFF. CDR3 sequence (DNA): TGTGCCAGCAGTTTAACGGGGACTAGCGGGACCCTTGAGCAGTTCTTC. The chain is built from TRBV27 and TRBJ2-1; 13 nucleotides match TRBD2. The ends lost 2 bases at V and 9 bases at J; junction bases unmatched: 7. Per germline, CDR1 MNHEY and CDR2 SMNVEV (reference sequence). The CDR3 spans 16 residues.